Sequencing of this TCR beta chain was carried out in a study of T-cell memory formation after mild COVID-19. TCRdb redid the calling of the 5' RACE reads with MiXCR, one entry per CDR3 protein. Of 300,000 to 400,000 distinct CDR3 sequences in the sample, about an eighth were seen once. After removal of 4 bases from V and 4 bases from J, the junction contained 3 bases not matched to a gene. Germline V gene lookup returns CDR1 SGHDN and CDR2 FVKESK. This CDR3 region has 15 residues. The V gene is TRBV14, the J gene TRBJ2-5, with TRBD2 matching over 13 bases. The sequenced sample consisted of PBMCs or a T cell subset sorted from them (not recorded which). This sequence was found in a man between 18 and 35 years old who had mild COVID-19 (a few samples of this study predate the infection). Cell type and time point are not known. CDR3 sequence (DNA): TGTGCCAGCAGCCTCCGGACTAGCGGGGGAGAGACCCAGTACTTC. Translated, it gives CASSLRTSGGETQYF.